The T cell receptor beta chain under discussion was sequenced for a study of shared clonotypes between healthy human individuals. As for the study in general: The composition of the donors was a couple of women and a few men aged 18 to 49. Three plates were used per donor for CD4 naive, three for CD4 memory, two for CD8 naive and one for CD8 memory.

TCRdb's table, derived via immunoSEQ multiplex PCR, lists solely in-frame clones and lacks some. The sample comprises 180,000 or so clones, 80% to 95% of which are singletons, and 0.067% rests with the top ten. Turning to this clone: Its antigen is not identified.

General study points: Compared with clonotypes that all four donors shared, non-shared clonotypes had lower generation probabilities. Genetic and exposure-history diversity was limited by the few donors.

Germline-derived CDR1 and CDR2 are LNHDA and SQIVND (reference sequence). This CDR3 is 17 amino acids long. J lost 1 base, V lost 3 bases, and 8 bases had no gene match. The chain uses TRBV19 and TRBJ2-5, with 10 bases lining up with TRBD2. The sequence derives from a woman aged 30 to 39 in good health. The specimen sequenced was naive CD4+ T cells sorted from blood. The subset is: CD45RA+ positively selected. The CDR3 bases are TGTGCCAGTAGTATTGGAAACAGCGGGAGGGCCCAAGAGACCCAGTACTTC. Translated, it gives CASSIGNSGRAQETQYF.